The 28 T cell receptor beta chains given below trace back to one sample, sequenced in a study of blood T cell repertoires in COVID-19 (dated by TCRdb to 2018 to 2020). The library was produced with the immunoSEQ multiplex PCR assay. TCRdb retrieved this table from immuneACCESS and kept in-frame rearrangements only. Not all clones are present; in checked studies, unresolved V genes account for under half, and no reason is known for the remainder. In all, the sample holds about 170,000 clones, and roughly 85% of those were seen once. The ten largest clones add up to less than 3.5% of the sample. The sample was peripheral blood. Every receptor here comes from a human donor with acute or convalescent COVID-19. The donor label of this sample is uncertain.

V is TRBV6-5 and J is TRBJ2-7; perhaps TRBD1 as D (6 bases). This CDR3 is 16 amino acids long. The germline gives CDR1 MNHEY, CDR2 SVGAGI. Trimming removed 4 bases from V and 0 bases from J, with 16 bases in between. In nucleotides, the CDR3 is TGTGCCAGCAGTTGGTCAGGGGTTAGGGGCTCCTACGAGCAGTACTTC. It specifies CASSWSGVRGSYEQYF.

This rearrangement joins TRBV5-1 to TRBJ2-7, with D possibly TRBD2 on 6 matching bases. With 0 bases removed from V and 2 bases from J, the gap between germline ends came to 12 bases. Germline CDR1 and CDR2: SGHRS and YFSETQ. The CDR3 loop spans 15 amino acids. CDR3 loop: CASSLAGEAAYEQYF. Written as DNA, the CDR3 is TGCGCCAGCAGCTTGGCCGGGGAGGCTGCCTACGAGCAGTACTTC.

The gene calls are TRBV18 and TRBJ2-1; no clear D. This CDR3 region has 16 residues. Per the germline V gene, CDR1 is KGHSH and CDR2 is LQKENI. V was pared by 2 bases and J by 0 bases, with 11 bases between. The CDR3 sequence is CASSPRQVPSYNEQFF. For the CDR3, the DNA is TGTGCCAGCTCACCAAGGCAGGTACCCTCCTACAATGAGCAGTTCTTC.

V is TRBV12-5 and J is TRBJ2-6, with 7 bases lining up with TRBD1. V shed 5 bases, J shed 1 base, and the junction held 26 bases outside the gene matches. This CDR3 region has 23 residues. CDR1 LGHNT and CDR2 FRNRAP come from the germline V gene. The CDR3 DNA reads TGTGCTAGTGGTCCAGGGGGAGAAAGCCCCCAATACGCTCTGGGATCTGGGGCCAACGTCCTGACTTTC. This translates into CASGPGGESPQYALGSGANVLTF.

This chain links TRBV2 with TRBJ2-5, with 11 nucleotides matching TRBD2. Germline values: CDR1 SNHLY, CDR2 FYNNEI. The CDR3 sequence is 14 residues long. The trim removed 11 bases at V and 2 bases at J, leaving 7 bases unmatched. The CDR3 DNA reads as TGTGCCGCCCGACTAGCGGGGACGCAAGAGACCCAGTACTTC. Translating gives CAARLAGTQETQYF.

The chain employs TRBV7-9 and TRBJ1-3, with D tentatively TRBD1 (6 bases). The CDR3 is made up of 18 amino acids. V lost 5 bases to trimming and J lost 1 base, with 21 bases between them. Germline V gene sequence: CDR1 SEHNR, CDR2 FQNEAQ (reference sequence). This chain's CDR3 is CASSPSGRQAGSGNTIYF. Written as DNA, the CDR3 is TGTGCCAGCAGCCCCTCAGGCCGACAGGCTGGGTCTGGAAACACCATATATTTT. The variable domain in full, completed from reference TRBV7-9 and TRBJ1-3, reads DTGVSQNPRHKITKRGQNVTFRCDPISEHNRLYWYRQTLGQGPEFLTYFQNEAQLEKSRLLSDRFSAERPKGSFSTLEIQRTEQGDSAMYLCASSPSGRQAGSGNTIYFGEGSWLTVV.

The V gene is TRBV27, the J gene TRBJ2-1; TRBD2 aligns across 10 bases. Germline loops: CDR1 MNHEY, CDR2 SMNVEV (reference sequence). Losses at the gene ends were 6 bases for V and 0 bases for J; bases not matched to a gene: 5. The CDR3 loop spans 16 amino acids. CDR3 DNA: TGTGCCAGCAGCCGAGCGGGGGGGAGCTCCTACAATGAGCAGTTCTTC. This codes for CASSRAGGSSYNEQFF.

Here the CDR3 reads CASSLFRSNTEAFF. The CDR3 nucleotides are TGTGCCAGCAGCTTATTTCGGAGTAACACTGAAGCTTTCTTT. This chain joins TRBV7-2 and TRBJ1-1; D remains unclear. CDR3 length: 14 amino acids. The germline CDR1 and CDR2 sequences are SGHTA and FQGNSA. Trimming took off 2 bases at V and 2 bases at J, with 9 bases between the two ends.

In DNA, the CDR3 is TGCGCCAGCAGCTTGGCCCCTGGACAGGGTGGTAATTCACCCCTCCACTTT. Translating gives CASSLAPGQGGNSPLHF. The chain carries TRBV5-1 and TRBJ1-6, with 8 positions matching TRBD1. J was trimmed by 6 bases and V by 0 bases; bases with no gene match: 8. Germline CDR1 reads SGHRS; CDR2 reads YFSETQ. The CDR3 extends over 17 amino acids.

This sequence joins TRBV30 and TRBJ1-4; D call uncertain. This CDR3 has 14 amino acids. V dropped 1 base and J dropped 1 base, with 7 bases sitting between them. Germline values: CDR1 GTSNPN, CDR2 SVGIG (reference sequence). The CDR3: CAWSGRGTNEKLFF. DNA of the CDR3: TGTGCCTGGAGTGGACGGGGAACTAATGAAAAACTGTTTTTT.

This clone has more than one count but fewer than ten. The V gene is TRBV28, the J gene TRBJ1-5, with D maybe TRBD1 (5 bases). The germline V gene has CDR1 MDHEN and CDR2 SYDVKM. V gave up 7 bases and J gave up 6 bases, with 19 bases separating them. The CDR3 has 15 amino acids. The CDR3 region has the DNA TGTGCCAGCAACTATGGCGGGGGAATGAGTCAGCCCCAGCATTTT. Its protein is CASNYGGGMSQPQHF.

This clone showed up just once. The gene calls are TRBV24-1 and TRBJ2-7; D not resolved. In germline, CDR1 is KGHDR, CDR2 SFDVKD. CDR3 length equals 15 residues. Between the trimmed V and J ends, which lost 1 base and 3 bases, there was a span of 12 bases. CDR3 residues: CATSDFGAILYEQYF. CDR3 DNA sequence: TGTGCCACCAGTGATTTTGGAGCGATCCTCTACGAGCAGTACTTC.

The chain uses TRBV11-1 and TRBJ1-2, with 8 bases fitting TRBD1. The CDR3 is made up of 12 amino acids. Losses at the gene ends were 5 bases for V and 6 bases for J; bases not matched to a gene: 2. Germline V gene lookup returns CDR1 SGHAT and CDR2 FQDESV (reference sequence). The CDR3 DNA is TGTGCCAGCAGCCGGACAGGGAATGGCTACACCTTC. As protein: CASSRTGNGYTF.

In its sample, this clone was seen once. The chain has TRBV19 and TRBJ1-5; D gene ambiguous. Per germline, CDR1 LNHDA and CDR2 SQIVND (reference sequence). Trimming took 2 bases from V and 2 from J, leaving 10 bases between them. The CDR3 is made up of 15 amino acids. The CDR3 loop reads CASSILSRGNQPQHF. DNA of the CDR3: TGTGCCAGTAGTATATTGTCTCGGGGCAATCAGCCCCAGCATTTT.

The chain combines TRBV27 with TRBJ2-2; D possibly corresponds to TRBD2 (6 bases). The germline gives CDR1 MNHEY, CDR2 SMNVEV (reference sequence). The germline V and J ends were trimmed by 2 bases and 2 bases, with 12 bases remaining between them. This CDR3 has 16 amino acids. CDR3 region: CASSLKAGGNTGELFF. The CDR3, as DNA: TGTGCCAGCAGTTTAAAAGCCGGGGGAAACACCGGGGAGCTGTTTTTT.

The CDR3 spells CASSLQGYSPLHF. CDR3 bases: TGTGCCAGCAGCTTGCAGGGGTATTCACCCCTCCACTTT. This sequence joins TRBV7-2 and TRBJ1-6, with D tentatively TRBD1 (6 bases). V dropped 3 bases and J dropped 8 bases, with 8 bases sitting between them. Germline-derived CDR1 and CDR2 are SGHTA and FQGNSA. The CDR3 contains 13 residues.

V and J are TRBV27 and TRBJ1-3; possible D gene TRBD1, 5 bases. The germline V and J ends were trimmed by 4 bases and 0 bases, with 10 bases remaining between them. The CDR3 length is 15 residues. CDR1 is MNHEY and CDR2 is SMNVEV in the germline V gene (reference sequence). In DNA form, the CDR3 reads TGTGCCAGCAGTTCGGGACTGGTCTCTGGAAACACCATATATTTT. This translates into CASSSGLVSGNTIYF.

The chain uses TRBV6-6 and TRBJ1-6, with TRBD1 as a possible D gene (6 bases). From germline, CDR1 is MNHNY and CDR2 SVGAGI (reference sequence). V was clipped by 2 bases and J by 7 bases, with 15 bases between them. This CDR3 has 16 amino acids. The CDR3: CASSYAGGAVNSPLHF. The DNA of the CDR3 is TGTGCCAGCAGTTACGCGGGGGGCGCAGTGAATTCACCCCTCCACTTT.

The chain links TRBV5-4 to TRBJ2-2, with 8 bases that match TRBD1. Germline CDR1 reads SGHNT; CDR2 reads YYREEE (reference sequence). With 0 bases clipped from V and 2 bases from J, the junction kept 6 bases outside the gene matches. This CDR3 is built from 17 residues. The chain's CDR3 is CASSLEGAGGNTGELFF. DNA for the CDR3: TGTGCCAGCAGCTTGGAGGGGGCAGGGGGCAACACCGGGGAGCTGTTTTTT.

This clone was recorded many times. This chain connects TRBV6-4 to TRBJ2-3; TRBD2 matches at 12 bases. The CDR3 sequence is 14 residues long. Germline CDR1 MRHNA, CDR2 SNTAGT. The junction had 0 bases not matched to a gene; V was cut back by 4 bases and J by 4 bases. The CDR3 sequence is CASSASGGADTQYF. DNA for the CDR3: TGTGCCAGCAGTGCTAGCGGGGGGGCAGATACGCAGTATTTT.

The chain joins TRBV9 to TRBJ1-2; TRBD1 matches at 10 bases. V shed 4 bases, J shed 8 bases, and the junction held 11 bases outside the gene matches. In germline, CDR1 is SGDLS, CDR2 YYNGEE. The CDR3 loop spans 15 amino acids. The CDR3 DNA sequence: TGTGCCAGCAGCCTCCGGGACAGGGGATTTTTCGGCTACACCTTC. Its translation is CASSLRDRGFFGYTF.

The chain couples TRBV27 to TRBJ1-1; D not resolved. V was cut by 4 bases and J by 4 bases, with 16 bases left in between. This CDR3 spans 15 amino acids. Looked up from germline, CDR1 is MNHEY and CDR2 is SMNVEV (reference sequence). In DNA, the CDR3 is TGTGCCAGCAGTTCCCCAGCCGACGGACTCACTGAAGCTTTCTTT. It encodes CASSSPADGLTEAFF.

V is TRBV27 and J is TRBJ2-3, with 8 positions matching TRBD2. Germline V gene sequence: CDR1 MNHEY, CDR2 SMNVEV (reference sequence). The CDR3 has 15 amino acids. Unmatched junction bases numbered 4, after V lost 3 bases and J lost 2 bases. CDR3 sequence reads: CASSLRGVLTDTQYF. DNA for the CDR3: TGTGCCAGCAGTTTGCGGGGGGTTCTCACAGATACGCAGTATTTT.

In the case of this clone: The junction shows a germline mismatch at one end, possibly a read error. This chain connects TRBV3-1 (or the pseudogene TRBV3-2) to TRBJ1-1; D ambiguous. This CDR3 has 11 amino acids. CDR1 and CDR2 (germline): LGHDT, YNNKEL (reference sequence). This CDR3 reads CASSQGLKIVF. The CDR3 DNA reads as TGTGCCAGCAGCCAAGGCCTAAAGATTGTCTTT.

V gene TRBV7-6 combines with J gene TRBJ2-3; a possible D gene is TRBD2 (7 bases). Germline V gene lookup returns CDR1 SGHVS and CDR2 FNYEAQ. The V gene lost 4 bases and the J gene lost 4 bases, with 15 bases spanning the gap. The CDR3 runs to 15 residues. The CDR3 loop is CASSWAGAEADTQYF. The DNA for the CDR3 is TGTGCCAGCAGCTGGGCGGGGGCAGAGGCAGATACGCAGTATTTT. Using reference TRBV7-6 and TRBJ2-3 for the parts outside the CDR3, the full variable domain is GAGVSQSPRYKVTKRGQDVALRCDPISGHVSLYWYRQALGQGPEFLTYFNYEAQQDKSGLPNDRFSAERPEGSISTLTIQRTEQRDSAMYRCASSWAGAEADTQYFGPGTRLTVL.

The gene calls are TRBV6-6 and TRBJ1-1; D unresolved. Germline values: CDR1 MNHNY, CDR2 SVGAGI (reference sequence). V was clipped by 6 bases and J by 1 base, with 9 bases between them. The CDR3 totals 13 residues. This CDR3 is CASSLQANTEAFF. The CDR3, as DNA: TGTGCCAGCAGCCTTCAAGCGAACACTGAAGCTTTCTTT.

This chain links TRBV6-5 with TRBJ1-1, with TRBD1 matching over 9 bases. The CDR3 totals 15 residues. V gave up 6 bases and J gave up 0 bases; unmatched junction bases: 5. Germline CDR1 MNHEY, CDR2 SVGAGI. Here the CDR3 reads CASRVQGALNTEAFF. The CDR3 nucleotides are TGTGCCAGCAGAGTACAGGGGGCCCTGAACACTGAAGCTTTCTTT.

The chain uses TRBV7-3 and TRBJ1-6, with 10 bases fitting TRBD1. The CDR3 is made up of 16 amino acids. The germline V gene has CDR1 SGHTA and CDR2 FQGTGA. Trimming cost V 6 bases and J 9 bases; bases outside gene matches: 11. CDR3 loop: CASSVRDRGRGSPLHF. CDR3 coding DNA: TGTGCCAGCAGTGTTAGAGACAGGGGGCGCGGTTCACCCCTCCACTTT.